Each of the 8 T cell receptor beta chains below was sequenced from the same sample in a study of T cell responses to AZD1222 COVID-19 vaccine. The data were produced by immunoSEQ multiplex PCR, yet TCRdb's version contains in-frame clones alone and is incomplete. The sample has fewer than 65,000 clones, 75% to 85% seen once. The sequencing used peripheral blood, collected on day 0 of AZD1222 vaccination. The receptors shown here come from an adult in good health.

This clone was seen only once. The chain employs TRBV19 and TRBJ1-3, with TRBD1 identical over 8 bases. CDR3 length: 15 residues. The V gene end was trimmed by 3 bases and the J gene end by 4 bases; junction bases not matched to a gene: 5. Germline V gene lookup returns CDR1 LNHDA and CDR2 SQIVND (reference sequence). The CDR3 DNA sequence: TGTGCCAGTAGTATCGACAGGGGCGGCGGAAACACCATATATTTT. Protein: CASSIDRGGGNTIYF.

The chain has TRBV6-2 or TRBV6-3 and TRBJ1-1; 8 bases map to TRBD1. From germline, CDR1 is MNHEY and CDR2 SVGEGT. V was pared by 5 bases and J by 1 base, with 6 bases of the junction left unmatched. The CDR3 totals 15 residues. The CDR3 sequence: CASSNAGTGNTEAFF. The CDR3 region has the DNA TGTGCCAGCAGTAACGCCGGGACAGGGAACACTGAAGCTTTCTTT.

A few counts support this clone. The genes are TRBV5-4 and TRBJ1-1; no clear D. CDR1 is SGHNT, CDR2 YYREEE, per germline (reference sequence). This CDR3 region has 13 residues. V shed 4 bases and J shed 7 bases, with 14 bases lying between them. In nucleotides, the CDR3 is TGTGCCAGCAGCCCGACCCAGAAGGATGAAGCTTTCTTT. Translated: CASSPTQKDEAFF.

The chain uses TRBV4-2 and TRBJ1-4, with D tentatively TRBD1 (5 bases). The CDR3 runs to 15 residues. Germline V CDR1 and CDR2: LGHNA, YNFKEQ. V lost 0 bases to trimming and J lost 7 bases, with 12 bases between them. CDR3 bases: TGTGCCAGCAGCCAAGATGAGGGGAGTGGTGAAAAACTGTTTTTT. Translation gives CASSQDEGSGEKLFF.

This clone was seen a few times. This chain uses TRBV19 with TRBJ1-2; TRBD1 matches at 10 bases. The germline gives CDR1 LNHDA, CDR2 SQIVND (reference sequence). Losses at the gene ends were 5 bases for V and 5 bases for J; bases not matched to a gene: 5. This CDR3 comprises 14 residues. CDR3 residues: CASSLDRGRYGYTF. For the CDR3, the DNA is TGTGCCAGTAGTCTGGACAGGGGGAGATATGGCTACACCTTC.

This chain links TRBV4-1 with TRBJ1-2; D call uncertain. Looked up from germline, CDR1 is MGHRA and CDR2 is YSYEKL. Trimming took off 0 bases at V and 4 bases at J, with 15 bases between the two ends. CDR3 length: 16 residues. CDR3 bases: TGCGCCAGCAGCCAAGATCGAGGGCAGGATAGCTATGGCTACACCTTC. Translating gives CASSQDRGQDSYGYTF.

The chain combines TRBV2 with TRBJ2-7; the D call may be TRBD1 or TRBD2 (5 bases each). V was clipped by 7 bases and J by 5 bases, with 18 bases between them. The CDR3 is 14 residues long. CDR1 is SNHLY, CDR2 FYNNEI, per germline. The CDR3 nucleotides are TGTGCCAGCATGGGGGTGTGGGATTCCCACGAGCAGTACTTC. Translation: CASMGVWDSHEQYF.

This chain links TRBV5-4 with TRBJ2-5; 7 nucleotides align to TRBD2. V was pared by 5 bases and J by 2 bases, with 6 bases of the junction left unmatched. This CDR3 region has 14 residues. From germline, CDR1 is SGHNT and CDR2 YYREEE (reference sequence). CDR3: CASRGGGSQETQYF. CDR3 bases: TGTGCCAGCAGGGGTGGCGGGAGTCAAGAGACCCAGTACTTC.